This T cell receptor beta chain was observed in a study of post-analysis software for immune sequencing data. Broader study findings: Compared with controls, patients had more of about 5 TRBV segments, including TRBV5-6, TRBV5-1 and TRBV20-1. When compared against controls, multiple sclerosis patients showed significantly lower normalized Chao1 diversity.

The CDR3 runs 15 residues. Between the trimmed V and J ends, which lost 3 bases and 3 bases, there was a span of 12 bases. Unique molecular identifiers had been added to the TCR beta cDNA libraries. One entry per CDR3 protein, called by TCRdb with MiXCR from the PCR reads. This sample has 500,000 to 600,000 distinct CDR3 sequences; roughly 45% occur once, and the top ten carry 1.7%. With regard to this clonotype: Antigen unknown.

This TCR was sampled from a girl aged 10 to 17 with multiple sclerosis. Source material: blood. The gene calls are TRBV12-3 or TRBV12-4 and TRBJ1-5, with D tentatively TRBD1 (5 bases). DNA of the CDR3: TGTGCCAGCAGTTTGGGGCAGGGAATCAATCAGCCCCAGCATTTT. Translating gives CASSLGQGINQPQHF.